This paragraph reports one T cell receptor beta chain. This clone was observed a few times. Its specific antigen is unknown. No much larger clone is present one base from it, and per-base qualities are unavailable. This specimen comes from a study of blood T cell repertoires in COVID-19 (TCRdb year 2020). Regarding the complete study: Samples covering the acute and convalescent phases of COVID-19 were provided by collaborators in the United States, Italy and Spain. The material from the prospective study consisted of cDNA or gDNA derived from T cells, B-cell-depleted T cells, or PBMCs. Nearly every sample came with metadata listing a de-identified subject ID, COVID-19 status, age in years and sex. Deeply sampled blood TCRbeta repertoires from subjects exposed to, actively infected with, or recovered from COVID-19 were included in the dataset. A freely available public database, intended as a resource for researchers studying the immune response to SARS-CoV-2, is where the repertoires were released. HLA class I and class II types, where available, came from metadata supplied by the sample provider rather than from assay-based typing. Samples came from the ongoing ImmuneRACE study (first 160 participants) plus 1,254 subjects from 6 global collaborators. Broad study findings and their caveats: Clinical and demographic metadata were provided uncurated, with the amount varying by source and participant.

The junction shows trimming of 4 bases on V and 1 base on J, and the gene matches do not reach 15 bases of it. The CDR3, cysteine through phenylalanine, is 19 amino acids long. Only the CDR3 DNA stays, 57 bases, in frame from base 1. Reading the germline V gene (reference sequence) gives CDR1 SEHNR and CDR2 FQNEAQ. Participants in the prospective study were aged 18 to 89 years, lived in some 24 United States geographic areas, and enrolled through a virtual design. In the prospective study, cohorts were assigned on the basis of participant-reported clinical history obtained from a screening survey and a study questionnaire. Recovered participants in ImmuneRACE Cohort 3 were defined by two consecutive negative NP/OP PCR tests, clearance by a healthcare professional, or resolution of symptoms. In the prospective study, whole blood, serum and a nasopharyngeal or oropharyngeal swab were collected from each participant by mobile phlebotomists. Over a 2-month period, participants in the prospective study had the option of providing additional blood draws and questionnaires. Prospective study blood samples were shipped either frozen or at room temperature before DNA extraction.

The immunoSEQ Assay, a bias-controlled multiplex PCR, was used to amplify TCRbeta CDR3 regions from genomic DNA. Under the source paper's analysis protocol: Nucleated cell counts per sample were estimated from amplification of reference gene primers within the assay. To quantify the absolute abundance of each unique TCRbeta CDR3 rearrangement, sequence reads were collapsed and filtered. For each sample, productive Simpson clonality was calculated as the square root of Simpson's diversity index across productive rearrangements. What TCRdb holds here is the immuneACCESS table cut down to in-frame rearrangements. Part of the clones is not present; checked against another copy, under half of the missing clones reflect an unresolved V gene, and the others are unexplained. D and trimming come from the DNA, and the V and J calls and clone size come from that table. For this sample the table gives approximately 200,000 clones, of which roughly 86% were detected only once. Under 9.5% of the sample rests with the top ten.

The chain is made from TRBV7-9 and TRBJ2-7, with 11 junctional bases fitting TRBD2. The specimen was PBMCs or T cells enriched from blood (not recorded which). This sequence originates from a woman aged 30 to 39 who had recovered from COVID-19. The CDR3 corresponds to CASSYDTGLAGARSYEQYF. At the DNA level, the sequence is TGTGCCAGCAGCTACGATACCGGACTAGCGGGTGCGCGATCCTACGAGCAGTACTTC.